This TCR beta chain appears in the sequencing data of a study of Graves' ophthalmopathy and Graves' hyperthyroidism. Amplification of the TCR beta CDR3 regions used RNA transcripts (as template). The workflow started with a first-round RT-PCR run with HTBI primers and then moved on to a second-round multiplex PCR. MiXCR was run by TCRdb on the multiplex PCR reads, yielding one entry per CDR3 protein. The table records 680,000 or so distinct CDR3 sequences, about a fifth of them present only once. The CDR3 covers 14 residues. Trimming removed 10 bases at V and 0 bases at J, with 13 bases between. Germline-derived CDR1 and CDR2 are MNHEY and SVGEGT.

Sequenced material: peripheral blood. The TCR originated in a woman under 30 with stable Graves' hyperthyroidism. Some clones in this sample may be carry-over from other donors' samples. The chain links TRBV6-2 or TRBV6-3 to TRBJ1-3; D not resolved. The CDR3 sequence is CAINSVISGNTIYF. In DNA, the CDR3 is TGTGCCATCAACAGCGTCATCTCTGGAAACACCATATATTTT.